This section outlines one T cell receptor beta chain sequence together with its context. TCRdb called the 5' RACE reads again in MiXCR, with one record for every CDR3 protein. The data contain 200,000 or so distinct CDR3 sequences, more than 15% of them singletons. These data originate in a study of identical twins. The CDR3 is 16 residues long. With 4 bases clipped from V and 4 bases from J, the junction kept 13 bases outside the gene matches. A further study also used this sample, focusing on T cells expressing NK-cell markers.

The origin of this receptor is a woman under 30 in good health. Sequencing was carried out using CD8+ T cells sorted from blood. The chain couples TRBV12-3 or TRBV12-4 to TRBJ2-7; 7 positions match TRBD2. Written as DNA, the CDR3 is TGTGCCAGCAGTTCGGGGAGGGAAGCTGCCCAATACGAGCAGTACTTC. Translating it yields CASSSGREAAQYEQYF.